The 12 T cell receptor beta chains listed next were all sequenced from one sample in a study of chemoradiotherapy in HPV16-positive cancers. Here immunoSEQ multiplex PCR was the method, and the copy in TCRdb shows in-frame clones only, minus some. Found here are some 12,000 clones, roughly 90% of them singletons; the top ten hold around 2.5%. The sample here was blood, taken from a patient who underwent chemoradiotherapy. These receptors all come from a human donor with HPV-associated anogenital cancer.

The V gene is TRBV25-1, the J gene TRBJ1-4; D gene uncertain. The CDR3 runs to 14 residues. The V gene lost 2 bases and the J gene lost 7 bases, with 11 bases spanning the gap. Germline assignment: CDR1 MGHDK and CDR2 SYGVNS. The CDR3 region has the DNA TGTGCCAGCAGTGAAAGTCTGGGGAGTGAAAAACTGTTTTTT. Protein: CASSESLGSEKLFF.

The chain has TRBV29-1 and TRBJ2-2; either TRBD1 or TRBD2 may fit D (6 bases each). This CDR3 is built from 15 residues. Germline-derived CDR1 and CDR2 are SQVTM and ANQGSEA. Trimming took 4 bases from V and 1 from J, leaving 13 bases between them. In DNA form, the CDR3 reads TGCAGCGTTGCCGGCAGGGGACTGAACACCGGGGAGCTGTTTTTT. Amino acids: CSVAGRGLNTGELFF.

This clone was found once. The chain uses TRBV5-4 and TRBJ2-5; 16 bases line up with TRBD2. The CDR3 contains 18 residues. Trimming removed 4 bases from V and 5 bases from J; junction bases left unmatched: 11. The V gene's germline CDR1 is SGHNT and CDR2 YYREEE (reference sequence). CDR3 residues: CASSPGLAGGQQFETQYF. DNA of the CDR3: TGTGCCAGCAGCCCGGGACTAGCGGGGGGGCAGCAATTTGAGACCCAGTACTTC. Drawing the rest from reference TRBV5-4 and TRBJ2-5, the complete variable domain is ETGVTQSPTHLIKTRGQQVTLRCSSQSGHNTVSWYQQALGQGPQFIFQYYREEENGRGNFPPRFSGLQFPNYSSELNVNALELDDSALYLCASSPGLAGGQQFETQYFGPGTRLLVL.

The chain carries TRBV6-1 and TRBJ2-5, with 7 bases identical to TRBD1. Germline CDR1 and CDR2: MNHNS and SASEGT. The CDR3 runs to 14 residues. Trimming cost V 8 bases and J 4 bases; bases outside gene matches: 10. CDR3 nucleotide sequence: TGTGCCAGCGACGACAGGGTAGGAAGAGAGACCCAGTACTTC. Its protein is CASDDRVGRETQYF.

V usage is TRBV7-8 and J usage is TRBJ2-3; possible D gene TRBD1, 6 bases. CDR3 length: 18 residues. Trimming removed 5 bases from V and 2 bases from J, with 23 bases in between. Germline V CDR1 and CDR2: SGHVS, FQNEAQ. As DNA, the CDR3 is TGTGCCAGCAGCCCAGGAAGACTCCGGGACAACCCCACAGATACGCAGTATTTT. Encoded protein: CASSPGRLRDNPTDTQYF.

The chain links TRBV5-1 to TRBJ2-1; D is uncertain. Germline V CDR1 and CDR2: SGHRS, YFSETQ. V gave up 5 bases and J gave up 0 bases, with 9 bases separating them. The CDR3 consists of 14 residues. The CDR3 nucleotides are TGCGCCAGCAGTACTGGCGGCTCCTACAATGAGCAGTTCTTC. Encoded protein: CASSTGGSYNEQFF.

The V gene is TRBV14, the J gene TRBJ2-3, with TRBD2 matching 10 bases. Germline lookup yields CDR1 SGHDN and CDR2 FVKESK. V shed 6 bases and J 5 bases; nucleotides not matched to a gene: 2. CDR3 length: 13 amino acids. CDR3: CASSIAGGDTQYF. CDR3 DNA sequence: TGTGCCAGCAGTATAGCGGGGGGAGATACGCAGTATTTT.

V is TRBV2 and J is TRBJ2-5; TRBD1 or TRBD2 may be the D gene (5 bases each). V was clipped by 6 bases and J by 1 base, with 9 bases between them. This CDR3 is built from 13 residues. The germline V gene encodes CDR1 SNHLY and CDR2 FYNNEI. CDR3 protein: CASSGDGQETQYF. For the CDR3, the DNA is TGTGCCAGCAGCGGGGACGGCCAAGAGACCCAGTACTTC.

The rearrangement joins TRBV19 to TRBJ2-6; D is possibly TRBD1 (5 bases). Germline CDR1 LNHDA, CDR2 SQIVND (reference sequence). This CDR3 region has 15 residues. Trimming left V 5 bases short and J 0 bases short, with 8 bases between. The CDR3 region has the DNA TGTGCCAGTAGTCCAGGGCACTCTGGGGCCAACGTCCTGACTTTC. This encodes CASSPGHSGANVLTF.

This chain joins TRBV5-1 and TRBJ1-2; 11 bases are a match to TRBD1. Germline CDR1 SGHRS, CDR2 YFSETQ. The CDR3 runs to 16 residues. Losses at the gene ends were 3 bases for V and 7 bases for J; bases not matched to a gene: 11. The CDR3 DNA is TGCGCCAGCAGCTCCGGTGGACAGGGGGCGACAGTTGGCTACACCTTC. Encoded protein: CASSSGGQGATVGYTF.

V usage is TRBV18 and J usage is TRBJ1-5; D is uncertain. Germline CDR1 and CDR2: KGHSH and LQKENI. The CDR3 runs to 14 residues. Trimming left V 4 bases short and J 2 bases short, with 9 bases between. The CDR3 loop reads CASSRASGNQPQHF. CDR3 DNA: TGTGCCAGCTCACGGGCTAGTGGCAATCAGCCCCAGCATTTT. The variable domain in full, with the rest retrieved from reference TRBV18 and TRBJ1-5, is NAGVMQNPRHLVRRRGQEARLRCSPMKGHSHVYWYRQLPEEGLKFMVYLQKENIIDESGMPKERFSAEFPKEGPSILRIQQVVRGDSAAYFCASSRASGNQPQHFGDGTRLSIL.

The chain recombines TRBV30 with TRBJ2-7; D remains ambiguous. The CDR3 totals 12 residues. V was trimmed by 3 bases and J by 7 bases, leaving 13 bases between them. The germline gives CDR1 GTSNPN, CDR2 SVGIG (reference sequence). CDR3 DNA sequence: TGTGCCTGGAGCCAATGGACGGATGAGCAGTACTTC. It translates to CAWSQWTDEQYF.